The rows below give T cell receptor beta chains drawn from one sample of a study of blood T cell repertoires in COVID-19. Data came from immunoSEQ multiplex PCR; TCRdb stores just in-frame clones and leaves some out. The sample has 140,000 to 150,000 clones, 85% to 90% seen once; the top ten hold roughly 3%. The sequenced material came from peripheral blood. These receptor sequences come from a woman aged 55-70 years with active COVID-19. The CDR3 runs from the conserved cysteine through the conserved F or W. The D gene is left open where the match is weak. The size of a clone is reported for some rows only, either as once, few or many, or as a class for expanded clones.

size: -
D: TRBD1
V: TRBV6-5
J: TRBJ1-2
DNA: TGTGCCAGCAGTTCTTCTGCAGGGGGAGACTATGGCTACACCTTC
CDR3: CASSSSAGGDYGYTF

size: -
D: TRBD2
V: TRBV29-1
J: TRBJ2-1
DNA: TGCAGCGGAGGGACTAGCGGGATTGATGAGCAGTTCTTC
CDR3: CSGGTSGIDEQFF

size: -
D: TRBD1
V: TRBV5-6
J: TRBJ1-5
DNA: TGTGCCAGCAGCCTGACAGGGCCCAATCAGCCCCAGCATTTT
CDR3: CASSLTGPNQPQHF

size: -
D: -
V: TRBV6-1
J: TRBJ1-3
DNA: TGTGCCAGCAGTGCCCTTGACAGTCCTCCTGGAAACACCATATATTTT
CDR3: CASSALDSPPGNTIYF

size: -
D: TRBD2
V: TRBV10-3
J: TRBJ2-7
DNA: TGTGCCATCAATGTAGCGGGAGGCCACTCCTACGAGCAGTACTTC
CDR3: CAINVAGGHSYEQYF

size: -
D: -
V: TRBV28
J: TRBJ1-3
DNA: TGTGCCAGCAGTTGGCCCGCAGTCCTTGGGCAGGCCGCTGGAAACACCATATATTTT
CDR3: CASSWPAVLGQAAGNTIYF

size: -
D: TRBD2
V: TRBV6-6
J: TRBJ2-1
DNA: TGTGCCAGCAGTTACGCCATGACTAGCGGCAATGAGCAGTTCTTC
CDR3: CASSYAMTSGNEQFF

size: -
D: -
V: TRBV7-8
J: TRBJ2-5
DNA: TGTGCCAGCAGCTTAGGGACTACCGTTAAAGAGACCCAGTACTTC
CDR3: CASSLGTTVKETQYF

size: -
D: TRBD1
V: TRBV7-6
J: TRBJ2-7
DNA: TGTGCCAGCAGCTTAGTAGCCCGAAACAGGGGAAGCAACGAGCAGTACTTC
CDR3: CASSLVARNRGSNEQYF

size: -
D: TRBD1
V: TRBV18
J: TRBJ2-1
DNA: TGTGCCAGCTCACAGACAGGGGTGAATGAGCAGTTCTTC
CDR3: CASSQTGVNEQFF

size: -
D: TRBD1
V: TRBV4-2
J: TRBJ2-7
DNA: TGTGCCAGCAGACCGCAGGGGGCGATTGGCTACGAGCAGTACTTC
CDR3: CASRPQGAIGYEQYF

size: few
D: TRBD2
V: TRBV7-9
J: TRBJ2-7
DNA: TGTGCCAGCAGCGCTACGGGACTAGCGGGAGAGGTTCAGTACTTC
CDR3: CASSATGLAGEVQYF

size: -
D: -
V: TRBV12-5
J: TRBJ2-1
DNA: TGTGCTAGTGGACCTCCCGGGACAAGGGTCAATGAGCAGTTCTTC
CDR3: CASGPPGTRVNEQFF

size: -
D: TRBD2
V: TRBV5-4
J: TRBJ2-1
DNA: TGTGCCAGCAGCCCGGGGCCCGGGGTACTAGCGGGAGGGCCCAATGAGCAGTTCTTC
CDR3: CASSPGPGVLAGGPNEQFF

size: -
D: -
V: TRBV10-1
J: TRBJ1-2
DNA: TGCGCCAGCAGTGATGGACAGCTGGGTCGCTACACCTTC
CDR3: CASSDGQLGRYTF

size: -
D: TRBD2
V: TRBV19
J: TRBJ2-1
DNA: TGTGCCAGTAGTAGGGGACTAGCGGAGTACAATGAGCAGTTCTTC
CDR3: CASSRGLAEYNEQFF

size: -
D: -
V: TRBV7-3
J: TRBJ2-2
DNA: TGTGCCAGCACCTTAGGGTCAGGGCTCCCCGGGGAGCTGTTTTTT
CDR3: CASTLGSGLPGELFF

size: -
D: TRBD1
V: TRBV7-2
J: TRBJ2-7
DNA: TGTGCCAGCAGCTTAGGCCCAGGGGGCGAGCAGTACTTC
CDR3: CASSLGPGGEQYF

size: -
D: TRBD2
V: TRBV18
J: TRBJ2-1
DNA: TGTGCCAGCTCAAGTCTAGCGGTGAGCTCCTACAATGAGCAGTTCTTC
CDR3: CASSSLAVSSYNEQFF

size: once
D: TRBD2
V: TRBV19
J: TRBJ2-7
DNA: TGTGCCAGTAGTATATCCCCCCGGACTAGCGGGAGCAACGAGCAGTACTTC
CDR3: CASSISPRTSGSNEQYF

size: -
D: TRBD2
V: TRBV6-2/TRBV6-3
J: TRBJ2-7
DNA: TGTGCCAGCAGTTACTCGGTTAGCGGGCGAGGGGAGCAGTACTTC
CDR3: CASSYSVSGRGEQYF

size: -
D: TRBD2
V: TRBV5-1
J: TRBJ2-7
DNA: TGCGCCAGCAGCCAGACTAGCGGGAACCCCACCTACGAGCAGTACTTC
CDR3: CASSQTSGNPTYEQYF

size: -
D: -
V: TRBV5-1
J: TRBJ2-7
DNA: TGCGCCAGCAGCCCCTCCTTAACCTACGAGCAGTACTTC
CDR3: CASSPSLTYEQYF

size: few
D: -
V: TRBV2
J: TRBJ2-3
DNA: TGTGCCAGCAGCCAGGACTATACGCAGTATTTT
CDR3: CASSQDYTQYF

size: -
D: -
V: TRBV30
J: TRBJ1-6
DNA: TGTGCCTGGAGTTCCAAAACTAGCTCCTATAATTCACCCCTCCACTTT
CDR3: CAWSSKTSSYNSPLHF

size: -
D: TRBD1
V: TRBV11-2
J: TRBJ1-2
DNA: TGTGCCAGCAGCTTGAGTTACGGGACAGGGGACTATGGCTACACCTTC
CDR3: CASSLSYGTGDYGYTF

size: -
D: -
V: TRBV15
J: TRBJ1-4
DNA: TGTGCCACCAGCAGAGATACGGGGGTGGGGAATGAAAAACTGTTTTTT
CDR3: CATSRDTGVGNEKLFF

size: -
D: -
V: TRBV27
J: TRBJ1-6
DNA: TGTGCCAGCAGCTACAGGTCGCCAGCCCTTTCACCCCTCCACTTT
CDR3: CASSYRSPALSPLHF

size: -
D: TRBD2
V: TRBV4-2
J: TRBJ2-2
DNA: TGTGCCAGCAGAACTATACTAGCGGGAAGTGACACCGGGGAGCTGTTTTTT
CDR3: CASRTILAGSDTGELFF

size: -
D: -
V: TRBV5-1
J: TRBJ2-7
DNA: TGCGCCACGTCGAGCGGGCATCCCTACGAGCAGTACTTC
CDR3: CATSSGHPYEQYF

size: -
D: -
V: TRBV28
J: TRBJ1-5
DNA: TGTGCCAGCAGTTTGCAGGGGAAGGGTAGCAATCAGCCCCAGCATTTT
CDR3: CASSLQGKGSNQPQHF

size: -
D: TRBD1
V: TRBV18
J: TRBJ2-7
DNA: TGTGCCAGCTCACAGGACAGGGGGCCTTACGAGCAGTACTTC
CDR3: CASSQDRGPYEQYF

size: -
D: -
V: TRBV7-9
J: TRBJ1-2
DNA: TGTGCCAGCAGCTTAGATGTTGGCGGCTACACCTTC
CDR3: CASSLDVGGYTF

size: few
D: -
V: TRBV19
J: TRBJ1-1
DNA: TGTGCCAGTAGTATAGGGCGGTTCGCCCCTGAAGCTTTCTTT
CDR3: CASSIGRFAPEAFF

size: -
D: -
V: TRBV28
J: TRBJ1-6
DNA: TGTGCCAGCAGCCGGACAGCCCTCTATAATTCACCCCTCCACTTT
CDR3: CASSRTALYNSPLHF

size: -
D: TRBD2
V: TRBV4-3
J: TRBJ2-2
DNA: TGCGCCAGCAGCCAAGAAGCGGGAGGGCGTCTCGGGGAGCTGTTTTTT
CDR3: CASSQEAGGRLGELFF

size: -
D: -
V: TRBV12-3/TRBV12-4
J: TRBJ2-7
DNA: TGTGCCAGCAGTTTGGCAGGTCCCTACGAGCAGTACTTC
CDR3: CASSLAGPYEQYF

size: -
D: TRBD1
V: TRBV6-5
J: TRBJ2-2
DNA: TGTGCCAGCAGTTACTCGAGGACAGGGGGCAGTGAGCTGTTTTTT
CDR3: CASSYSRTGGSELFF

size: -
D: -
V: TRBV6-2/TRBV6-3
J: TRBJ2-2
DNA: TGTGCCAGCAGTCACCTACTTCACACCGGGGAGCTGTTTTTT
CDR3: CASSHLLHTGELFF

size: few
D: TRBD1
V: TRBV5-4
J: TRBJ1-2
DNA: TGTGCCAGCTTTAAGGACAGGGCGGGCTACACCTTC
CDR3: CASFKDRAGYTF

size: -
D: -
V: TRBV6-5
J: TRBJ2-2
DNA: TGTGCCAGCAGGACCGGCGGGGCAAACACCGGGGAGCTGTTTTTT
CDR3: CASRTGGANTGELFF

size: -
D: TRBD1
V: TRBV3-1/TRBV3-2
J: TRBJ2-1
DNA: TGTGCCAGCAGCCCAGGGGCTACCACCCGACAGGGGACCTACAATGAGCAGTTCTTC
CDR3: CASSPGATTRQGTYNEQFF